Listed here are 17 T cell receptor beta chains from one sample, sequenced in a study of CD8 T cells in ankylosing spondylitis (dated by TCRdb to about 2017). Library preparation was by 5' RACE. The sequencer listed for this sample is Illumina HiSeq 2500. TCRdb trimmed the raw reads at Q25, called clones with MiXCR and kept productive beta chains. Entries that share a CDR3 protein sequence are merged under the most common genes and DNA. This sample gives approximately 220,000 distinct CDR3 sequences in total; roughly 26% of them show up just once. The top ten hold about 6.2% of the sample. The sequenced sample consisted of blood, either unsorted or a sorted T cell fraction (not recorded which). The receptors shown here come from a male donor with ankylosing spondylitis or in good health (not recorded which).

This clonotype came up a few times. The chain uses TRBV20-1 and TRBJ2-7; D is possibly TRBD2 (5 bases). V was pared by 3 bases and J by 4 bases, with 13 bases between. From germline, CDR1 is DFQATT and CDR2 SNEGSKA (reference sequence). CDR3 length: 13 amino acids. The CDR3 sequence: CSARFQERYEQYF. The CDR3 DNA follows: TGCAGTGCTAGGTTTCAGGAGCGGTACGAGCAGTACTTC.

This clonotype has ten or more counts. In DNA form, the CDR3 reads TGCGCCAGCAGCCTCGGGACGTCAAGCTACAATGAGCAGTTCTTC. It specifies CASSLGTSSYNEQFF. This chain uses TRBV5-1 with TRBJ2-1; D possibly uses TRBD1 or TRBD2 (5 bases each). The V gene's germline CDR1 is SGHRS and CDR2 YFSETQ. This CDR3 contains 15 residues. The V and J ends lost 4 bases and 3 bases respectively, with 14 bases between them.

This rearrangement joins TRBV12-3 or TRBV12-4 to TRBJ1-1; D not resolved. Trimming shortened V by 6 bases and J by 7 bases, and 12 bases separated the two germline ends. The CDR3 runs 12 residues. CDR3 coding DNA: TGTGCCAGCAGCCTTCGACCGATTGAAGCTTTCTTT. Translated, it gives CASSLRPIEAFF.

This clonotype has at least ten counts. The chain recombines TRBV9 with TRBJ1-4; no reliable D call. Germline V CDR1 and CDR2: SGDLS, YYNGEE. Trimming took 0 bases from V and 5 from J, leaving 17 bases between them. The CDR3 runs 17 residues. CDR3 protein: CASSVGRQDPMNEKLFF. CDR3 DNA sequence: TGTGCCAGCAGCGTAGGGCGGCAGGACCCTATGAATGAAAAACTGTTTTTT.

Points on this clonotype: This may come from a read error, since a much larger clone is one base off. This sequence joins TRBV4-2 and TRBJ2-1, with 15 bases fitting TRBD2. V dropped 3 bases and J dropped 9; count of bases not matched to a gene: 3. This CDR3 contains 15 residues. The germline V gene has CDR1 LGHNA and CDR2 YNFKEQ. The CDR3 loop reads CASSHGTSGRTEQFF. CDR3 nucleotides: TGTGCCAGCAGCCATGGGACTAGCGGGAGGACTGAGCAGTTCTTC.

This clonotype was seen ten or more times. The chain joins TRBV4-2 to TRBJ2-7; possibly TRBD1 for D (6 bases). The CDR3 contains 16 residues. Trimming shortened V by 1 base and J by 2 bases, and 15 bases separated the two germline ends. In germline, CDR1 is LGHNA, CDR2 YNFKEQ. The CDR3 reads CASSQARTVSTYEQYF. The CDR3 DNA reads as TGTGCCAGCAGCCAAGCTCGGACAGTATCTACCTACGAGCAGTACTTC.

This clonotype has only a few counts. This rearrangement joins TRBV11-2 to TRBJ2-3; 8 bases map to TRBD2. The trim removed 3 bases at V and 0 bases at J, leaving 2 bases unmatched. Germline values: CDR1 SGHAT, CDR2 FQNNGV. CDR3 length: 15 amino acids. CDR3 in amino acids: CASSFSSGSTDTQYF. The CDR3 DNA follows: TGTGCCAGCAGCTTTTCTAGCGGGAGCACAGATACGCAGTATTTT.

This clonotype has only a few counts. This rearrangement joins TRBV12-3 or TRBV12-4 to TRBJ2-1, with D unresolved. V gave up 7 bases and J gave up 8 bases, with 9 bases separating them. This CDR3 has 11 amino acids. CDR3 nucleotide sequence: TGTGCCAGCACCCTAACCCATGAGCAGTTCTTC. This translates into CASTLTHEQFF.

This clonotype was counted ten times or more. The CDR3 reads CSAPDRLSSYEQYF. The CDR3 DNA is TGCAGTGCTCCTGACAGGTTATCCTCCTACGAGCAGTACTTC. The V gene is TRBV20-1, the J gene TRBJ2-7, with a weak D call TRBD1 (6 bases). V gave up 5 bases and J gave up 0 bases, with 14 bases separating them. Germline CDR1 and CDR2: DFQATT and SNEGSKA (reference sequence). The CDR3 consists of 14 residues.

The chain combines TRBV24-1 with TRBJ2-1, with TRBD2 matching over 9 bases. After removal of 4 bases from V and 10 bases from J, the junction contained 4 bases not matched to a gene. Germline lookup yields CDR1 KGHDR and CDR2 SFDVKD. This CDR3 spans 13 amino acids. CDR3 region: CATSDAGLAEQFF. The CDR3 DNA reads TGTGCCACCAGTGACGCCGGACTAGCGGAGCAGTTCTTC.

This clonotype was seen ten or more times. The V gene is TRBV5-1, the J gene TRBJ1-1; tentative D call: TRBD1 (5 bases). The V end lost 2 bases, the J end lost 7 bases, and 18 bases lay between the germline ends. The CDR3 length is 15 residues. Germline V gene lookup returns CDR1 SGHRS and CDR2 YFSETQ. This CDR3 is CASSLYKGTEGEAFF. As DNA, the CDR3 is TGCGCCAGCAGCTTATACAAAGGGACGGAAGGTGAAGCTTTCTTT.

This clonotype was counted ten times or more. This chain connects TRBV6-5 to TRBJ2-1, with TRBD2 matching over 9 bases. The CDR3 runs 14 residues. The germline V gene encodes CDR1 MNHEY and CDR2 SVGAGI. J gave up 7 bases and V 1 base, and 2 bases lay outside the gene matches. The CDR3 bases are TGTGCCAGCAGTTACTTAGCGGGAGTTAATGAGCAGTTCTTC. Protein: CASSYLAGVNEQFF.

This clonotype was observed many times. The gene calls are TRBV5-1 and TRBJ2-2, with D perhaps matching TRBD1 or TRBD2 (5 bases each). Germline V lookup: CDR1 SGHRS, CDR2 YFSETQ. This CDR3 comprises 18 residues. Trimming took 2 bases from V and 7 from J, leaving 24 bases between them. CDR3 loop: CASSLAQRGKSSSGELFF. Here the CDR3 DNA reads TGCGCCAGCAGCTTAGCGCAACGGGGCAAATCCTCGAGCGGGGAGCTGTTTTTT.

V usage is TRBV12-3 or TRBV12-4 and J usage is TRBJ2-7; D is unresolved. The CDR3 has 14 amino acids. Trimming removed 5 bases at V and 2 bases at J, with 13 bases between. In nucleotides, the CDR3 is TGTGCCAGCAGTGCGACTCGGGTCCCCTACGAGCAGTACTTC. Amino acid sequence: CASSATRVPYEQYF.

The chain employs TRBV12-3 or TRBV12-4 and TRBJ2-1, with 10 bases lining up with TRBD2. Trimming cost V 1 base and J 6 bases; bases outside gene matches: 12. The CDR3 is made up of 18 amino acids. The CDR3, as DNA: TGTGCCAGCAGTTTAGGGTTGCTAGCGGGAGCCTCTGGCAATGAGCAGTTCTTC. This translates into CASSLGLLAGASGNEQFF.

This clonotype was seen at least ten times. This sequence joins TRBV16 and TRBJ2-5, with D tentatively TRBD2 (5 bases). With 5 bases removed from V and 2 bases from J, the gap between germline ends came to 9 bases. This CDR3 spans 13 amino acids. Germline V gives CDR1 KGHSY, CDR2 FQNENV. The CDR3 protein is CASSAGIQETQYF. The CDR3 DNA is TGTGCCAGCAGCGCGGGTATTCAAGAGACCCAGTACTTC. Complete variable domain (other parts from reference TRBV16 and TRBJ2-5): GEEVAQTPKHLVRGEGQKAKLYCAPIKGHSYVFWYQQVLKNEFKFLISFQNENVFDETGMPKERFSAKCLPNSPCSLEIQATKLEDSAVYFCASSAGIQETQYFGPGTRLLVL.

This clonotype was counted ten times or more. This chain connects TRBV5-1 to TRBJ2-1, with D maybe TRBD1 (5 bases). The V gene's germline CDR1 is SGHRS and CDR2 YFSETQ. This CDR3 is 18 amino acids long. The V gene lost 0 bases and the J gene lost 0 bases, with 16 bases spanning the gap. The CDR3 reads CASSLAPGQYSSYNEQFF. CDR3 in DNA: TGCGCCAGCAGCTTGGCGCCAGGGCAGTACTCCTCCTACAATGAGCAGTTCTTC.